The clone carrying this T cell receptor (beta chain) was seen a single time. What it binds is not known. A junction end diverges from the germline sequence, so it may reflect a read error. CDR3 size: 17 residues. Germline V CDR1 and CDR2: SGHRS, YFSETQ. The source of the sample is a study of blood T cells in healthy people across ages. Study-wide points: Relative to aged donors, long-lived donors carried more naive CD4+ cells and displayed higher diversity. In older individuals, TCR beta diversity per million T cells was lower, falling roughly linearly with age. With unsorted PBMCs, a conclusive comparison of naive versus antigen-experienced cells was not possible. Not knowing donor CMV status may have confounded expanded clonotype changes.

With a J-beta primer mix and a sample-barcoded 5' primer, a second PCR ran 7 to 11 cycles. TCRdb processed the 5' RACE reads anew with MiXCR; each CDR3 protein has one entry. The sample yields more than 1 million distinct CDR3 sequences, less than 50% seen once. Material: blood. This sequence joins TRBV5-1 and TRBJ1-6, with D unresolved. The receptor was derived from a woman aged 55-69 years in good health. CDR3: CASSLYGKSDAESPPHF. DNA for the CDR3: TGCGCCAGCAGCTTGTACGGAAAATCCGACGCCGAATCGCCCCCCCACTTT.